This T cell receptor (beta chain) was recovered during a study of siplizumab effects on memory and regulatory T cells. Assays captured about 10^5 TCR templates per sample. Generated by immunoSEQ multiplex PCR, the TCRdb table keeps only in-frame clones and is missing some. The table lists more than 90,000 clones, around 94% of them singletons. This TCR came from a human donor in good health. The specimen was non-Treg CD4+ T cells sorted from blood.

DNA of the CDR3: TGTGCCAGCAGACGGACTAGCGGGATGTACAATGAGCAGTTCTTC. Translating gives CASRRTSGMYNEQFF. The rearrangement uses TRBV27 and TRBJ2-1; 12 bases line up with TRBD2. The germline V gene encodes CDR1 MNHEY and CDR2 SMNVEV (reference sequence). The length of the CDR3 is 15 residues. Trimming removed 6 bases from V and 4 bases from J; junction bases left unmatched: 4.